This T cell receptor (beta chain) was obtained from a study of T-cell memory formation after mild COVID-19. This clonotype was counted a few times. TCRdb independently ran MiXCR on the 5' RACE reads; one entry per CDR3 protein. Of around 390,000 distinct CDR3 sequences listed, around a sixth were seen once; the top ten hold 20% to 25%. Specimen: PBMCs or a T cell subset sorted from them (not recorded which). This TCR was recovered from a man between 18 and 35 years old who had mild COVID-19 (a few samples of this study predate the infection). Cell type and time point are not known.

The CDR3, as DNA: TGTGCCAGCAGTTTAACGGGGGTGGGGACAACAAGCAATCAGCCCCAGCATTTT. The encoded protein is CASSLTGVGTTSNQPQHF. The chain employs TRBV28 and TRBJ1-5; D perhaps matches TRBD1 (6 bases). Germline V CDR1 and CDR2: MDHEN, SYDVKM. The CDR3 totals 18 residues. Trimming removed 2 bases at V and 1 base at J, with 18 bases between.